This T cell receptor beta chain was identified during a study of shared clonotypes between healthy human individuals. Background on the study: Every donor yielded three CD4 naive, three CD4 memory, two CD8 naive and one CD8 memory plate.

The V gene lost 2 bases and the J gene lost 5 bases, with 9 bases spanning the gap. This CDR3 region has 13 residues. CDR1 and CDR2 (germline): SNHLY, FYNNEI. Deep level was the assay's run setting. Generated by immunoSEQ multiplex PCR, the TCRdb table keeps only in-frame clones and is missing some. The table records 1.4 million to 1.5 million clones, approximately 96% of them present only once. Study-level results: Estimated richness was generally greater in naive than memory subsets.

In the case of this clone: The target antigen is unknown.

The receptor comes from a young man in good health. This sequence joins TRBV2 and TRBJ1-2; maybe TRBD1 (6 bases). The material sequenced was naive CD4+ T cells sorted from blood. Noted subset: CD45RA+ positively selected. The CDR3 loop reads CASSERQGYGYTF. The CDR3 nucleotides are TGTGCCAGCAGTGAAAGGCAGGGGTATGGCTACACCTTC.